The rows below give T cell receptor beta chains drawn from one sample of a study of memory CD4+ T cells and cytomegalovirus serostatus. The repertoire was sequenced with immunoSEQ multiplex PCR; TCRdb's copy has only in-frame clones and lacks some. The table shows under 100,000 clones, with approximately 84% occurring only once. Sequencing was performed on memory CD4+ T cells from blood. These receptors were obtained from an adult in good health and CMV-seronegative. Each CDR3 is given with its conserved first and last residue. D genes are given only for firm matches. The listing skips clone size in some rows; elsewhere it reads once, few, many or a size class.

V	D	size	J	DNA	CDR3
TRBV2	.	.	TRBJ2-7	TGTGCCAGTTGGGTGCAGCGAACCCACGAGCAGTACTTC	CASWVQRTHEQYF
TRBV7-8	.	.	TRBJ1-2	TGTGCCAGCAGCAGAGGACAGTCTCTTGGCTACACCTTC	CASSRGQSLGYTF
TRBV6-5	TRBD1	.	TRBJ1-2	TGTGCCAGCAGGATCGGACAGGGGATCTATGGCTACACCTTC	CASRIGQGIYGYTF
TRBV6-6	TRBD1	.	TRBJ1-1	TGTGCCAGCAGACAACAGGGGGTTGAAGCTTTCTTT	CASRQQGVEAFF
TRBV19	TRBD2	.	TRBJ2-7	TGTGCCAGTAGTACGTGGACTAGCGGGGGTCTAGAGCAGTACTTC	CASSTWTSGGLEQYF
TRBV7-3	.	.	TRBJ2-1	TGTGCCAGCAGTTCCGGGACTGGAAATGAGCAGTTCTTC	CASSSGTGNEQFF
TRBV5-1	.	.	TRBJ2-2	TGCGCCAGCAGCTTGAGCCGTCAGGACACCGGGGAGCTGTTTTTT	CASSLSRQDTGELFF
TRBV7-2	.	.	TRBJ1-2	TGTGCCAGCACCCTTGACTTCCCGGGAAGCTATGGCTACACCTTC	CASTLDFPGSYGYTF
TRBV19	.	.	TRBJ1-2	TGTGCCAGTAGTATAACAAAACCCTCCCATGGCTACACCTTC	CASSITKPSHGYTF
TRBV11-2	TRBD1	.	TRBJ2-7	TGTGCCAGCAGCCTCCTTGGGGTTTCAGGGGGTGAGCAGTACTTC	CASSLLGVSGGEQYF
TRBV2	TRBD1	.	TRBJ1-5	TGTGCCAGCAGTGTCGACAGGGGGGGCCAGCCCCAGCATTTT	CASSVDRGGQPQHF
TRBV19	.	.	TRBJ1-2	TGTGCCAGTAGTATGACCGCAGGGGAAATGGGTAATGGCTACACCTTC	CASSMTAGEMGNGYTF
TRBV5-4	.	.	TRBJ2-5	TGTGCCAGCAGCCATCCGGCGGAGACCCAGTACTTC	CASSHPAETQYF
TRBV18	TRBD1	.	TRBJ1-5	TGTGCCAGCTCACCGCGCATACAGGGGTCGGTACAGCCCCAGCATTTT	CASSPRIQGSVQPQHF
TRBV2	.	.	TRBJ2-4	TGTGCCAGCGGCCGGACACCCTCCACTAACATTCAGTACTTC	CASGRTPSTNIQYF
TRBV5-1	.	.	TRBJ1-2	TGCGCCAGCGGGGAGTTCAGGGGAAACTATGGCTACACCTTC	CASGEFRGNYGYTF
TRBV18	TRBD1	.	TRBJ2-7	TGTGCCAGCTCACCACGACAGGGGGAGAACGAGCAGTACTTC	CASSPRQGENEQYF
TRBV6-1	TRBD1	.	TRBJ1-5	TGTGCCAGCACCGGGACAGGCCGTTACAATCAGCCCCAGCATTTT	CASTGTGRYNQPQHF
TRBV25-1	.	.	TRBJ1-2	TGTGCCAGCAGTGACCTGTATGGCTACACCTTC	CASSDLYGYTF
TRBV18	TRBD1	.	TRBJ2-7	TGTGCCAGCTCACCTCCCGGGACAGGGAACTACGAGCAGTACTTC	CASSPPGTGNYEQYF
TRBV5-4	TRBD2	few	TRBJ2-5	TGTGCCAGCAGCTTGGAGAGGCCTAGCGGGTCTCAAGAGACCCAGTACTTC	CASSLERPSGSQETQYF
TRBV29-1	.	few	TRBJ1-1	TGCAGCGTTTATTCAGTGAACACTGAAGCTTTCTTT	CSVYSVNTEAFF
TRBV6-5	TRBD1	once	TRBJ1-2	TGTGCCAGCAGCCCTACAGGGGAATATGGCTACACCTTC	CASSPTGEYGYTF
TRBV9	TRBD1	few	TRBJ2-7	TGTGCCAGCAGCAGATTGGGGACAGAGTCCTACGAGCAGTACTTC	CASSRLGTESYEQYF
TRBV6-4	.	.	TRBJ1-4	TGTGCCAGCACTTACAGACAAGTCTTTCCAACTAATGAAAAACTGTTTTTT	CASTYRQVFPTNEKLFF
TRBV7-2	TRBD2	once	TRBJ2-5	TGTGCCAGCAGCTTCCGACTAGCGGGGGGTCAAGAGACCCAGTACTTC	CASSFRLAGGQETQYF
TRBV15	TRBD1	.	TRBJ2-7	TGTGCCACCAGCAGGGAGACAGGGAACTACGAGCAGTACTTC	CATSRETGNYEQYF
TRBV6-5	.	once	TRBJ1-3	TGTGCCAGCAGTCTGGGGACCGTGGGAAACACCATATATTTT	CASSLGTVGNTIYF
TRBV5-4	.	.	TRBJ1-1	TGTGCCAGCAGCTTGGAACAGGGATTAACTGAAGCTTTCTTT	CASSLEQGLTEAFF
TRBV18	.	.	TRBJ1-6	TGTGCCAGCTCACCACCGCAGGGTAATTCACCCCTCCACTTT	CASSPPQGNSPLHF